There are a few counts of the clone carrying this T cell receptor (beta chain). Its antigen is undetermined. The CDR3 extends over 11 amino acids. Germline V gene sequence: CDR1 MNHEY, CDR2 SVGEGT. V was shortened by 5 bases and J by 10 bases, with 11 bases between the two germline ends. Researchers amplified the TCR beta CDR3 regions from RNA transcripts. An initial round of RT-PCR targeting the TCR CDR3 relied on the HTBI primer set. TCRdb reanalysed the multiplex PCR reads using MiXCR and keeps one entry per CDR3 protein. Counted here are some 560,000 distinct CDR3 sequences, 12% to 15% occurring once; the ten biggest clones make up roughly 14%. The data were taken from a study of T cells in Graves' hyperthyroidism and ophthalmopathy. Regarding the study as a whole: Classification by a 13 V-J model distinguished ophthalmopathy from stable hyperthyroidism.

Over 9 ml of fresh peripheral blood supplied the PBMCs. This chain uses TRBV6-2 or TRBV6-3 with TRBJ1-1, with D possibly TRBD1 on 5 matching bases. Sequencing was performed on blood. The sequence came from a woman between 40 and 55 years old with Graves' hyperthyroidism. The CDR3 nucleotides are TGTGCCAGCAGTCAACGCCAGGGAGCTTTCTTT. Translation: CASSQRQGAFF.